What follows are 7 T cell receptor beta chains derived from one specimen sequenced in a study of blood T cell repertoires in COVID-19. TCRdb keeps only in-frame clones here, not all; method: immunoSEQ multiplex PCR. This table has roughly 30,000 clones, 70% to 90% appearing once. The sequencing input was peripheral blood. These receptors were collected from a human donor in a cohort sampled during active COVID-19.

DNA for the CDR3: TGTGCCAGCAGCTGGGGGGCGGGGGCGCGTCCCACCGGGGAGCTGTTTTTT. The encoded protein is CASSWGAGARPTGELFF. This chain joins TRBV5-4 and TRBJ2-2, with D perhaps matching TRBD2 (7 bases). CDR1 SGHNT and CDR2 YYREEE come from the germline V gene (reference sequence). V lost 3 bases and J 4 bases, leaving 19 bases between the germline ends. The CDR3 is 17 residues long.

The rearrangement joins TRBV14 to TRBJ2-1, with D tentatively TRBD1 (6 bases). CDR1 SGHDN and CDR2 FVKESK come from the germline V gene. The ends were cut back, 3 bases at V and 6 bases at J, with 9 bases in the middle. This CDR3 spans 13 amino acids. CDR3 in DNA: TGTGCCAGCAGCCAGGGGGCCCGCAATGAGCAGTTCTTC. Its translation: CASSQGARNEQFF. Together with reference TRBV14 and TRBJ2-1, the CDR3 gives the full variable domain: EAGVTQFPSHSVIEKGQTVTLRCDPISGHDNLYWYRRVMGKEIKFLLHFVKESKQDESGMPNNRFLAERTGGTYSTLKVQPAELEDSGVYFCASSQGARNEQFFGPGTRLTVL.

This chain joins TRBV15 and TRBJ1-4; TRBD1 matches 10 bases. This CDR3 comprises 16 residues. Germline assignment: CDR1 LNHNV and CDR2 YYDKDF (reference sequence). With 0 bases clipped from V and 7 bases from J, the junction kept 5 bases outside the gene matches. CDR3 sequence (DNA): TGTGCCACCAGCAGAGATCGACAGGGGGCTTCTGAAAAACTGTTTTTT. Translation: CATSRDRQGASEKLFF.

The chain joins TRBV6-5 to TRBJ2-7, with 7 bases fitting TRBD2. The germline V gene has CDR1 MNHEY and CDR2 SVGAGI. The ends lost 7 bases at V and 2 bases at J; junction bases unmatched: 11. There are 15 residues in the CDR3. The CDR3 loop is CASTRPGGGPYEQYF. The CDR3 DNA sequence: TGTGCCAGCACCCGACCGGGGGGAGGTCCCTACGAGCAGTACTTC.

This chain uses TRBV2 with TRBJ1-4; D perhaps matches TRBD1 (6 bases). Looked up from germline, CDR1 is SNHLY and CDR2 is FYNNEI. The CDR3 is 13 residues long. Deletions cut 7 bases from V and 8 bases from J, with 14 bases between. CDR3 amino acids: CASTGGPLEKLFF. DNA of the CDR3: TGTGCCAGCACTGGGGGCCCACTAGAAAAACTGTTTTTT. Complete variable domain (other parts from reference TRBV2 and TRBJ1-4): EPEVTQTPSHQVTQMGQEVILRCVPISNHLYFYWYRQILGQKVEFLVSFYNNEISEKSEIFDDQFSVERPDGSNFTLKIRSTKLEDSAMYFCASTGGPLEKLFFGSGTQLSVL.

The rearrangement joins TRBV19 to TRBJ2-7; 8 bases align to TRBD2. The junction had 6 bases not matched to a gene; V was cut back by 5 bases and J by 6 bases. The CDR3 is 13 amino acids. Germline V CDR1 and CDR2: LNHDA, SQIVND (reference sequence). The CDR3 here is CASSGLAGTEQYF. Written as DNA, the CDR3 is TGTGCCAGTAGTGGGTTAGCGGGGACCGAGCAGTACTTC.

The chain's CDR3 is CASVGLAAYEQYF. The CDR3 nucleotides read TGTGCCAGTGTAGGACTAGCGGCCTACGAGCAGTACTTC. The chain links TRBV25-1 to TRBJ2-7; 10 bases match TRBD2. The CDR3 sequence is 13 residues long. CDR1 and CDR2 (germline): MGHDK, SYGVNS. The V and J ends lost 9 bases and 2 bases, in that order; junction bases with no gene match: 4.